These T cell receptor beta chains were read from a single sample in a study of T cell repertoires in cytomegalovirus infection. MiXCR, run by TCRdb on the reads, gives a single entry per CDR3 protein. The sample includes about 320,000 distinct CDR3 sequences, 9.5% of them seen just once. The sequencing sample was made of PBMCs. The receptors originated from a human donor in good health (CMV status not recorded). Some clones in this sample may be carry-over from other donors' samples. Each CDR3 is given with its conserved first and last residue. The order of the fields is V gene, J gene, CDR3 protein.

V gene: TRBV19; J gene: TRBJ2-7; CDR3 protein: CASSISASYEQYF
V gene: TRBV7-9; J gene: TRBJ2-6; CDR3 protein: CASSSRRQGSGANVLTF
V gene: TRBV6-5; J gene: TRBJ2-3; CDR3 protein: CASSAGPPGRDTQYF
V gene: TRBV7-2; J gene: TRBJ2-1; CDR3 protein: CASSPRTGGYEQFF
V gene: TRBV18; J gene: TRBJ1-2; CDR3 protein: CASSPRQASNYGYTF
V gene: TRBV27; J gene: TRBJ2-7; CDR3 protein: CASSFIGLGPVYEQYF
V gene: TRBV2; J gene: TRBJ1-4; CDR3 protein: CASIRQGARGEKLFF
V gene: TRBV7-6; J gene: TRBJ2-5; CDR3 protein: CASSPAPGTAPETQYF
V gene: TRBV5-6; J gene: TRBJ1-2; CDR3 protein: CASSLPDLDYGYTF
V gene: TRBV7-8; J gene: TRBJ2-7; CDR3 protein: CASSSTWTGDSYEQYF
V gene: TRBV7-2; J gene: TRBJ1-1; CDR3 protein: CASSSQKQGVTEAFF
V gene: TRBV6-2/TRBV6-3; J gene: TRBJ2-7; CDR3 protein: CASSYVGKQQYF
V gene: TRBV7-2; J gene: TRBJ1-1; CDR3 protein: CASSLRRVEAFF
V gene: TRBV10-3; J gene: TRBJ1-1; CDR3 protein: CAISGDGRGGTEAFF
V gene: TRBV20-1; J gene: TRBJ2-7; CDR3 protein: CSAGGGLGSGRGSYEQYF
V gene: TRBV5-5; J gene: TRBJ2-7; CDR3 protein: CASSFDRSIYEQYF
V gene: TRBV9; J gene: TRBJ1-3; CDR3 protein: CASSPRTAPLLSGNTIYF
V gene: TRBV20-1; J gene: TRBJ1-1; CDR3 protein: CSARQGFTEAFF
V gene: TRBV4-2; J gene: TRBJ2-7; CDR3 protein: CASSQGSSGLYEQYF
V gene: TRBV6-1; J gene: TRBJ2-1; CDR3 protein: CASTPRGYNEQFF
V gene: TRBV4-3; J gene: TRBJ1-6; CDR3 protein: CASRTGSLGSPLHF
V gene: TRBV6-2/TRBV6-3; J gene: TRBJ1-5; CDR3 protein: CASSTPPREQPQHF
V gene: TRBV7-2; J gene: TRBJ2-7; CDR3 protein: CASSLPPTSYEQYF
V gene: TRBV10-3; J gene: TRBJ2-1; CDR3 protein: CAITGGAQYNEQFF
V gene: TRBV7-2; J gene: TRBJ2-7; CDR3 protein: CASTAWGSGIPYEQYF
V gene: TRBV10-3; J gene: TRBJ2-7; CDR3 protein: CAISESTSRDYEQYF
V gene: TRBV11-2; J gene: TRBJ1-1; CDR3 protein: CASSLRQGMNTEAFF
V gene: TRBV7-6; J gene: TRBJ2-1; CDR3 protein: CASSLATAQSSYNEQFF
V gene: TRBV20-1; J gene: TRBJ2-5; CDR3 protein: CSAGLAKTQYF
V gene: TRBV6-1; J gene: TRBJ2-3; CDR3 protein: CASSPTASVADTQYF
V gene: TRBV5-4; J gene: TRBJ2-3; CDR3 protein: CASSLAFPYGTDTQYF
V gene: TRBV6-9; J gene: TRBJ1-5; CDR3 protein: CASSYAGTAIYSNQPQHF
V gene: TRBV6-6; J gene: TRBJ2-7; CDR3 protein: CASRGGTLSYEQYF
V gene: TRBV19; J gene: TRBJ1-1; CDR3 protein: CASSINSVTEAFF
V gene: TRBV7-2; J gene: TRBJ2-7; CDR3 protein: CASSLENRAYEQYF
V gene: TRBV19; J gene: TRBJ1-5; CDR3 protein: CASSIGGAAGNQPQHF
V gene: TRBV18; J gene: TRBJ2-2; CDR3 protein: CASSRELSNTGELFF
V gene: TRBV5-1; J gene: TRBJ2-3; CDR3 protein: CASSPRTSGRTDTQYF
V gene: TRBV7-2; J gene: TRBJ2-5; CDR3 protein: CASSLGQGRGETQYF
V gene: TRBV20-1; J gene: TRBJ1-5; CDR3 protein: CSARDFPGEYNQPQHF
V gene: TRBV4-3; J gene: TRBJ2-3; CDR3 protein: CASSPGTGDTQYF
V gene: TRBV7-9; J gene: TRBJ1-1; CDR3 protein: CASSLRPTEAFF